The present T cell receptor beta chain was sequenced within a study of identical twins. Study-wide points: Researchers caution that invariant MAIT and iNKT cells could partly confound zero-insertion analyses.

TCRdb re-called the 5' RACE reads with MiXCR, one entry per CDR3 protein. The sample lists about 890,000 distinct CDR3 sequences, 9% to 15% seen once, with about 1.6% in the top ten. This clonotype was recorded a few times. Antigen unknown. The CDR3 has 14 residues. Germline V gene data show CDR1 as LGHDT and CDR2 as YNNKEL (reference sequence). The V and J ends lost 4 bases and 2 bases respectively, with 11 bases between them. This sample also belongs to another study, concerning yellow fever vaccine responses in identical twins.

Sequenced input: PBMCs. The clonotype comes from a woman between 18 and 29 years old in good health. J is TRBJ2-5 and V is TRBV3-1; D not certain. Here the CDR3 DNA reads TGTGCCAGCAGCCCTATACTGACACAAGAGACCCAGTACTTC. The encoded protein is CASSPILTQETQYF.